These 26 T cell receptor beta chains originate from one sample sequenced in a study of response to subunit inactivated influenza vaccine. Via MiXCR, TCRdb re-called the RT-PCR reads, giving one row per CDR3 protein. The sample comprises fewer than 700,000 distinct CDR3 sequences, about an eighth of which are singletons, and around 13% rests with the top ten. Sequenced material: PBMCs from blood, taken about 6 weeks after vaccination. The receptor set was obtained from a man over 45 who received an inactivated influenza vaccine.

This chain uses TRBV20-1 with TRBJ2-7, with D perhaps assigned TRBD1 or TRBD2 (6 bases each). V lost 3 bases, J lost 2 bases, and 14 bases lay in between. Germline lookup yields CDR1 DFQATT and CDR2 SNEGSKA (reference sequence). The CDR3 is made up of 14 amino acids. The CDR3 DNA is TGCAGTGCTAGGGACAGCGGGTGGGCCTACGAGCAGTACTTC. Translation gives CSARDSGWAYEQYF.

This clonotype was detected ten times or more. DNA of the CDR3: TGCAGTGCTAGAGTCCGGACAGGGAACAATGAGCAGTTCTTC. This encodes CSARVRTGNNEQFF. This sequence joins TRBV20-1 and TRBJ2-1; 8 bases agree with TRBD1. The V gene end was trimmed by 1 base and the J gene end by 5 bases; junction bases not matched to a gene: 4. CDR1 is DFQATT, CDR2 SNEGSKA, per germline (reference sequence). There are 14 residues in the CDR3.

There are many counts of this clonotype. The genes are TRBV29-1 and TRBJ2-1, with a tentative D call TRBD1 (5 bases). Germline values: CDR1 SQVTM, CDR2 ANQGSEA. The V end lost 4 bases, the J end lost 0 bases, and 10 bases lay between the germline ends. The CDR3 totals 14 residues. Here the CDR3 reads CSVARQSSYNEQFF. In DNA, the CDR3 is TGCAGCGTTGCGCGACAGAGCTCCTACAATGAGCAGTTCTTC.

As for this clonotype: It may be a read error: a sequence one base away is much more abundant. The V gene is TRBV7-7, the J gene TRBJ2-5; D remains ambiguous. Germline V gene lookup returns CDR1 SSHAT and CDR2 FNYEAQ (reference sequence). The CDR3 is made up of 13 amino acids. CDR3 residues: CASSSPGAGTQYF. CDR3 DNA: TGTGCTAGCAGCTCCCCCGGAGCCGGGACCCAGTACTTC.

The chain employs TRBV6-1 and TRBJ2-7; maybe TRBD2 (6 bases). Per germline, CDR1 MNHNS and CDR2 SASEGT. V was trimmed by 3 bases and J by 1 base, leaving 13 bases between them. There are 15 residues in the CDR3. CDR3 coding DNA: TGTGCCAGCAGTGAGGCGGGACGCACTTCCTACGAGCAGTACTTC. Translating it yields CASSEAGRTSYEQYF.

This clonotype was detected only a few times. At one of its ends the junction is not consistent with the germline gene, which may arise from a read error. The DNA of the CDR3 is TGCCGCGTAGGTTTCGCGAACACTGAAGCTTTCTTT. Its protein product is CRVGFANTEAFF. The rearrangement uses TRBV28 and TRBJ1-1; D ambiguous. The CDR3 loop spans 12 amino acids. The germline CDR1 and CDR2 sequences are MDHEN and SYDVKM.

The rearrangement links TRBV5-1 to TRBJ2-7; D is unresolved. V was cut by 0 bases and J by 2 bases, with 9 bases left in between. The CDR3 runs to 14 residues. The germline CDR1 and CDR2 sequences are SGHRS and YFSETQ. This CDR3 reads CASSLGPAAYEQYF. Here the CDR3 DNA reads TGCGCCAGCAGCTTGGGGCCCGCAGCCTACGAGCAGTACTTC. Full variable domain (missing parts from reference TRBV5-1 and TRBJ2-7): KAGVTQTPRYLIKTRGQQVTLSCSPISGHRSVSWYQQTPGQGLQFLFEYFSETQRNKGNFPGRFSGRQFSNSRSEMNVSTLELGDSALYLCASSLGPAAYEQYFGPGTRLTVT.

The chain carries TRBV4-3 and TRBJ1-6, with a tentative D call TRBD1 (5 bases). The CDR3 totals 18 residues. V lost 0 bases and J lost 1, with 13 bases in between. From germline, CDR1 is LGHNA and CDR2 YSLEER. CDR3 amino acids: CASSQEFAGESYNSPLHF. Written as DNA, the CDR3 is TGCGCCAGCAGCCAAGAATTTGCGGGGGAATCCTATAATTCACCCCTCCACTTT.

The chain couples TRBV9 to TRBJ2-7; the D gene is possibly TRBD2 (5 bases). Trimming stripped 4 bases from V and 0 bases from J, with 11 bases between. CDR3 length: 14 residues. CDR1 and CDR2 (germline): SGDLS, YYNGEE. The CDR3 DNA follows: TGTGCCAGCAGCCCAGAGGGCACCTCCTACGAGCAGTACTTC. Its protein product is CASSPEGTSYEQYF.

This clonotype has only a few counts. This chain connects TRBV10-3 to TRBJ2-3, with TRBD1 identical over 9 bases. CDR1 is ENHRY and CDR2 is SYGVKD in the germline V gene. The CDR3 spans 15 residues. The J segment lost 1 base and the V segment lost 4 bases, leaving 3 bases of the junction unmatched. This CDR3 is CAISGGTGRTDTQYF. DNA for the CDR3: TGTGCCATCAGTGGGGGGACAGGGCGCACAGATACGCAGTATTTT.

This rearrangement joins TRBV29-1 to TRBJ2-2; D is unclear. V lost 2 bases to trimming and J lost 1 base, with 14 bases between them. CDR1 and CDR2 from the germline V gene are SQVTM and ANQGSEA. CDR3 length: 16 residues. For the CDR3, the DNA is TGCAGCGTTGAATATCGACGCTCCGGGAACACCGGGGAGCTGTTTTTT. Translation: CSVEYRRSGNTGELFF.

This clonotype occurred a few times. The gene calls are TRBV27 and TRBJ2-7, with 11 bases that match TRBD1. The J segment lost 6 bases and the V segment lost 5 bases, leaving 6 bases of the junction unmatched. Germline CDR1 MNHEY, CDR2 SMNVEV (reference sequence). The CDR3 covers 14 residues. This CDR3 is CASSARDRGSEQYF. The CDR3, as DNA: TGTGCCAGCAGTGCCCGGGACAGGGGGTCCGAGCAGTACTTC.

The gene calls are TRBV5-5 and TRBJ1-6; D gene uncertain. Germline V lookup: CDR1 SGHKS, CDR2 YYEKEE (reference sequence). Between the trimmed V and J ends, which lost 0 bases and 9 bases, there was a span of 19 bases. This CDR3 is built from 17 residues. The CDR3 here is CASSLVATVYLASPLHF. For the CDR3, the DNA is TGTGCCAGCAGCTTGGTCGCGACGGTGTATTTGGCTTCACCCCTCCACTTT.

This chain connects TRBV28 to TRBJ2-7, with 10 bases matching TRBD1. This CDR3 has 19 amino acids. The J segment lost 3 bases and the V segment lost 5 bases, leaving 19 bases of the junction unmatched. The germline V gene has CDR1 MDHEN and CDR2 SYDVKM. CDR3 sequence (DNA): TGTGCCAGCAGTCTCCCGCGGGCAGACAGGGGGCGGTCCCTCTACGAGCAGTACTTC. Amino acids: CASSLPRADRGRSLYEQYF. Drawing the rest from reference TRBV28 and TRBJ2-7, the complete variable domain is DVKVTQSSRYLVKRTGEKVFLECVQDMDHENMFWYRQDPGLGLRLIYFSYDVKMKEKGDIPEGYSVSREKKERFSLILESASTNQTSMYLCASSLPRADRGRSLYEQYFGPGTRLTVT.

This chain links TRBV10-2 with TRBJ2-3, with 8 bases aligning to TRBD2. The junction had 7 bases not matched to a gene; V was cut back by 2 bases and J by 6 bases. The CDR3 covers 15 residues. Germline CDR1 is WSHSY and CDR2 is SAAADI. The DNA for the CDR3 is TGCGCCAGCAGTGAGAAGTTAGCGGGGTGGGATACGCAGTATTTT. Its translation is CASSEKLAGWDTQYF.

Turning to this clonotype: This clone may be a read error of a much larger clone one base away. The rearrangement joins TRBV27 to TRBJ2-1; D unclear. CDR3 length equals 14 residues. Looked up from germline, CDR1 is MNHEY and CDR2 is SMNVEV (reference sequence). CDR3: CVSSLLNSHNEQFF. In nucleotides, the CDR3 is TGTGTCAGCAGTTTATTGAACAGTCACAATGAGCAGTTCTTC.

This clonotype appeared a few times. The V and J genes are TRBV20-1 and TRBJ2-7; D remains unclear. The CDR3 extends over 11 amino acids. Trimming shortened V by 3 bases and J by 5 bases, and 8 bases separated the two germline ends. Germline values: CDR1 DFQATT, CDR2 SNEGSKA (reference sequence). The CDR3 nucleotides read TGCAGTGCTAGTGTGATCCACGAGCAGTACTTC. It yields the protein CSASVIHEQYF.

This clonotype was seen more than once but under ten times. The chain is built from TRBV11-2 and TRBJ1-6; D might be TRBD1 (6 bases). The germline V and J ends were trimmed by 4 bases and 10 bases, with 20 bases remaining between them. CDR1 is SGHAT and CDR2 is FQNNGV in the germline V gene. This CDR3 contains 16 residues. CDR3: CASSSVTGTRGSPLHF. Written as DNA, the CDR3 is TGTGCCAGCAGCTCTGTAACCGGGACACGGGGATCACCCCTCCACTTT.

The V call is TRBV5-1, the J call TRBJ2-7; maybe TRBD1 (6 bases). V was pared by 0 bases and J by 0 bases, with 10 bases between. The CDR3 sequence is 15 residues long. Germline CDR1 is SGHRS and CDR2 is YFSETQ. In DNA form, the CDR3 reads TGCGCCAGCAGCTTGGGAAGGACAGCCTCCTACGAGCAGTACTTC. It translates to CASSLGRTASYEQYF. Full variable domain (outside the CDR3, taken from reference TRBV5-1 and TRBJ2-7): KAGVTQTPRYLIKTRGQQVTLSCSPISGHRSVSWYQQTPGQGLQFLFEYFSETQRNKGNFPGRFSGRQFSNSRSEMNVSTLELGDSALYLCASSLGRTASYEQYFGPGTRLTVT.

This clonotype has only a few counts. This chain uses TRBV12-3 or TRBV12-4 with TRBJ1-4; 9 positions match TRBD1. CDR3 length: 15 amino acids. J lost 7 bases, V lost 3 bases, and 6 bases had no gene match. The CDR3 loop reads CASSFGTGSAEKLFF. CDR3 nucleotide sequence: TGTGCCAGCAGTTTTGGGACAGGGTCGGCTGAAAAACTGTTTTTT.

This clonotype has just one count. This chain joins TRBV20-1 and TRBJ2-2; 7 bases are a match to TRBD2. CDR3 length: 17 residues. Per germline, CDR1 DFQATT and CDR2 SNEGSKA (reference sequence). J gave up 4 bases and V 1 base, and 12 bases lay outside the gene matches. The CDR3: CSARGGELARGTGELFF. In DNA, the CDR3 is TGCAGTGCTAGAGGGGGGGAACTAGCGCGGGGCACCGGGGAGCTGTTTTTT.

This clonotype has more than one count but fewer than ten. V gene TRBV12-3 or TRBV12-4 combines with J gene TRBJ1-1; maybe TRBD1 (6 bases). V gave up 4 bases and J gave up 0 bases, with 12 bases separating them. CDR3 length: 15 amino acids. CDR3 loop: CASSSHREMNTEAFF. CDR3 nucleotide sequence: TGTGCCAGCAGTTCCCACAGGGAGATGAACACTGAAGCTTTCTTT.

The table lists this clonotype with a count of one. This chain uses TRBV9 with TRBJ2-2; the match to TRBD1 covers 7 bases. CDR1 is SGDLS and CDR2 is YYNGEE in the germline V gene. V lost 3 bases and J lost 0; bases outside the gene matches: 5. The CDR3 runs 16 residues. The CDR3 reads CASSDRDRSNTGELFF. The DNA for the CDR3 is TGTGCCAGCAGCGACCGGGACAGATCGAACACCGGGGAGCTGTTTTTT.

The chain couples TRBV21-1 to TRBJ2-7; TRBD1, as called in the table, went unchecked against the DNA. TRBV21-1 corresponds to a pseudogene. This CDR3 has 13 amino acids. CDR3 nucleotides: TGTGCCAGCAGTACAATACAGGGCTACGAGCAGTACTTC. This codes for CASSTIQGYEQYF.

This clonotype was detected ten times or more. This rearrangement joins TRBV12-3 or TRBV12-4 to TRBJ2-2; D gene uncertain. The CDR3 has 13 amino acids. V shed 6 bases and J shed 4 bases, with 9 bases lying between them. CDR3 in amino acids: CASRELGTGELFF. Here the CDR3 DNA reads TGTGCCAGCAGGGAATTGGGCACCGGGGAGCTGTTTTTT.

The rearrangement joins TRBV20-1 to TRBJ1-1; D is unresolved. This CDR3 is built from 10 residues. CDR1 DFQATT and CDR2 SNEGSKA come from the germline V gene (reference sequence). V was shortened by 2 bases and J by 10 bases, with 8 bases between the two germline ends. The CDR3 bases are TGCAGTGCTAGAAGCGTAAGAGCTTTCTTT. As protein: CSARSVRAFF.